This TCR beta chain was sequenced during a study of cytomegalovirus exposure and HLA in healthy donors. Worth noting for this clone: Its specificity is not known.

PCR used 60 Vbeta primers and 13 Jbeta primers. Data came from immunoSEQ multiplex PCR; TCRdb stores just in-frame clones and leaves some out. Its listing shows fewer than 100,000 clones. Per germline, CDR1 MGHRA and CDR2 YSYEKL. After removal of 0 bases from V and 7 bases from J, the junction contained 8 bases not matched to a gene. The CDR3 runs 16 residues. Overall study findings and caveats: A previous analysis found most TCR beta V segments productive roughly 87% or roughly 30% of the time. Altogether, 164 TCR beta chains were recorded as cytomegalovirus-associated. Later analysis revealed greater clonal expansion in HLA-associated TCR beta chains than in equally common others.

This rearrangement joins TRBV4-1 to TRBJ1-1; 10 bases are shared with TRBD1. This sequence originates from a woman aged 55-69 years in good health and CMV-seronegative. The material sequenced was PBMCs. CDR3 loop: CASSQDFGDRGHEAFF. The CDR3 nucleotides read TGCGCCAGCAGCCAAGATTTTGGGGACAGGGGCCATGAAGCTTTCTTT.